The present entry profiles one T cell receptor beta chain with its context. Its cognate antigen is unknown. Researchers partitioned CD4+ cells into CD45RA+ naive and CD45RA-negative memory subsets. The data originate from a study of shared clonotypes between healthy human individuals. Study at large: Each donor's CD8 memory used one plate, CD8 naive two, each CD4 subset three. Study results and caveats: Of the naive CD4 clonotypes, 4% to 5% were shared across a handful of donors.

Deep level was the assay's run setting. Repertoires were generated with immunoSEQ multiplex PCR, while TCRdb's copy carries only in-frame clones and drops some. Here the sample spans about 2.4 million clones, more than 80% being singletons. Trimming pared 2 bases from V and 2 bases from J, leaving 9 bases between. Per the germline V gene, CDR1 is SGHAT and CDR2 is FQNNGV. The CDR3 runs 14 residues. This sequence was found in a man younger than 30 in good health. The sequencing input was naive CD4+ T cells sorted from blood. As to subset: CD45RA+ positively selected. The chain carries TRBV11-2 and TRBJ1-2; TRBD1 is a possible D gene (6 bases). CDR3 in amino acids: CASSLLGANYGYTF. The CDR3 DNA is TGTGCCAGCAGCTTATTGGGGGCGAACTATGGCTACACCTTC.